This TCR beta chain was identified during a study of blood T cell repertoires in COVID-19. The table came from immunoSEQ multiplex PCR; TCRdb's copy has only in-frame clones and leaves some out. The sample yields more than 65,000 clones, more than 60% seen once. Germline values: CDR1 SGHVS, CDR2 FQNEAQ. The CDR3 is made up of 15 amino acids. Trimming cost V 5 bases and J 0 bases, with 12 bases left between them. Sample: peripheral blood. The chain carries TRBV7-8 and TRBJ2-3, with D tentatively TRBD1 (6 bases). This TCR was recovered from a woman of 80 years or more with active or convalescent COVID-19. This CDR3 is CASSPPGDSTDTQYF. The DNA for the CDR3 is TGTGCCAGCAGCCCACCAGGGGATAGCACAGATACGCAGTATTTT.